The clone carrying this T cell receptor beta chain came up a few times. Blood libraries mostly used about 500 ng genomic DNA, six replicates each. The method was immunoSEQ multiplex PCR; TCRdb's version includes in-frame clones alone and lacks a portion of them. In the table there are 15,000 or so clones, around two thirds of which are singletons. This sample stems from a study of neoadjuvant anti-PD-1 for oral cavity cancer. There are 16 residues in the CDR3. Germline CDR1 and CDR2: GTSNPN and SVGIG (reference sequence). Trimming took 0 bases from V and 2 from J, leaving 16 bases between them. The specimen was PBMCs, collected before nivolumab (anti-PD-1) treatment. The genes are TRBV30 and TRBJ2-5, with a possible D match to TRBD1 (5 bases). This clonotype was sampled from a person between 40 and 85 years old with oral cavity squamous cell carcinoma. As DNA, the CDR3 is TGTGCCTGGAGTGTAGGTTTGGCAGGGTCACAAGAGACCCAGTACTTC. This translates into CAWSVGLAGSQETQYF.